What follows describes a single TCR beta chain. Its antigen is currently unknown. This sample is part of a study of T cell responses to AZD1222 COVID-19 vaccine. About the study: Second doses were pooled across both intervals (about 4 or about 12 weeks).

Trimming took 0 bases from V and 2 from J, leaving 12 bases between them. Germline values: CDR1 SGHDT, CDR2 YYEEEE. This CDR3 has 15 amino acids. Here immunoSEQ multiplex PCR was the method, and the copy in TCRdb shows in-frame clones only, minus some. The sample includes about 140,000 clones, about 90% seen only once; the top ten take 1.9%. Findings and limits, study-wide: The donors showed a predominance of white British ancestry and of females, with possible underestimation of clonal diversity. Baseline serostatus was positive in only a handful of AZD1222 recipients. Nearly half of spike-specific TCRs reportedly target unmutated variant regions.

This receptor was taken from an adult in good health. The V and J genes are TRBV5-6 and TRBJ2-7, with a possible D match to TRBD2 (6 bases). The sample here was peripheral blood, taken on day 0 of AZD1222 vaccination. CDR3 sequence (DNA): TGTGCCAGCAGCTTGGTGACGGGCGGGACCTACGAGCAGTACTTC. This gives the protein CASSLVTGGTYEQYF.